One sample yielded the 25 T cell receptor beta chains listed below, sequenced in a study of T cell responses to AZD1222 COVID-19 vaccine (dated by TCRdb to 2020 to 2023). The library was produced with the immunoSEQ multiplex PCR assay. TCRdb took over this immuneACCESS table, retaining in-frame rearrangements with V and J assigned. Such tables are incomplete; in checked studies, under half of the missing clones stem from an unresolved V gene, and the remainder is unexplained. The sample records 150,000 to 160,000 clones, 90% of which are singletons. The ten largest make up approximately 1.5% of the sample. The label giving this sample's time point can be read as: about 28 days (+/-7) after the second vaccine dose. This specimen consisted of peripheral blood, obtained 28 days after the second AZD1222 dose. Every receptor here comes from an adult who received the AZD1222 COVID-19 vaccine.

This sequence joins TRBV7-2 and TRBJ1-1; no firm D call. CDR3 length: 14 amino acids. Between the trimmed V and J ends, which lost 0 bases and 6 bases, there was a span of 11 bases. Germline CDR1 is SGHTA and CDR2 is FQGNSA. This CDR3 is CASSLASTVAEAFF. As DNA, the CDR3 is TGTGCCAGCAGCTTAGCCTCAACGGTTGCTGAAGCTTTCTTT.

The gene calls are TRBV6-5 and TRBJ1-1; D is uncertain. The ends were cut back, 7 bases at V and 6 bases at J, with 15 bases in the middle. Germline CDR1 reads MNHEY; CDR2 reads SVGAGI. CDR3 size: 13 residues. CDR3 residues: CASNTGGLAEAFF. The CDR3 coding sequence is TGTGCCAGCAACACGGGAGGGCTAGCTGAAGCTTTCTTT.

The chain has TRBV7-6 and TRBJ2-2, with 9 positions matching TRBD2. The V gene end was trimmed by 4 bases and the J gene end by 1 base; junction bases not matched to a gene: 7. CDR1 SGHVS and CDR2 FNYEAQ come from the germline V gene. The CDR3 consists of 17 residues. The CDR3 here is CASSYTLAGRNTGELFF. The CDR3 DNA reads TGTGCCAGCAGCTATACTCTAGCGGGGAGGAACACCGGGGAGCTGTTTTTT.

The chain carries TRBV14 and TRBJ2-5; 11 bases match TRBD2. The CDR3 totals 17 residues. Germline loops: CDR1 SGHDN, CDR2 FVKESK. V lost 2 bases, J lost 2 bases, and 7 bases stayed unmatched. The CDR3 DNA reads TGTGCCAGCAGCCAATTAAGGGGGACTAGCGGTCAAGAGACCCAGTACTTC. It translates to CASSQLRGTSGQETQYF.

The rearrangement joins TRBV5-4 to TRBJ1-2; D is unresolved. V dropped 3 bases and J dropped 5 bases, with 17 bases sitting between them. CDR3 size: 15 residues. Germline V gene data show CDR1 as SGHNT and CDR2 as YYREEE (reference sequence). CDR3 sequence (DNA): TGTGCCAGCAGCTCAGGACGGACGGGAGTTTATGGCTACACCTTC. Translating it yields CASSSGRTGVYGYTF. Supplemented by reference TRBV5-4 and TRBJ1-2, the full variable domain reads ETGVTQSPTHLIKTRGQQVTLRCSSQSGHNTVSWYQQALGQGPQFIFQYYREEENGRGNFPPRFSGLQFPNYSSELNVNALELDDSALYLCASSSGRTGVYGYTFGSGTRLTVV.

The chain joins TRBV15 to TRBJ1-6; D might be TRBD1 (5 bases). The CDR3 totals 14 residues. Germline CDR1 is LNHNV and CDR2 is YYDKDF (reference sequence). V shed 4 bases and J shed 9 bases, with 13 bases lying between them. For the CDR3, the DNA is TGTGCCACCAGCAAGTCGGGGGAGGGTTCACCCCTCCACTTT. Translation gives CATSKSGEGSPLHF.

The CDR3 sequence: CASSYPGKAEAFF. The CDR3 DNA reads as TGTGCCAGCAGTTATCCAGGGAAGGCTGAAGCTTTCTTT. This chain joins TRBV6-5 and TRBJ1-1, with D perhaps matching TRBD1 (5 bases). Trimming shortened V by 3 bases and J by 6 bases, and 11 bases separated the two germline ends. The CDR3 has 13 residues. Germline CDR1 is MNHEY and CDR2 is SVGAGI.

CDR3 amino acids: CASSSFTGNQPQHF. The CDR3 DNA reads as TGTGCCAGCAGTTCATTTACAGGGAATCAGCCCCAGCATTTT. The chain links TRBV27 to TRBJ1-5; TRBD1 is a possible D gene (6 bases). Germline V gene data show CDR1 as MNHEY and CDR2 as SMNVEV (reference sequence). Trimming took 4 bases from V and 4 from J, leaving 11 bases between them. CDR3 length: 14 residues.

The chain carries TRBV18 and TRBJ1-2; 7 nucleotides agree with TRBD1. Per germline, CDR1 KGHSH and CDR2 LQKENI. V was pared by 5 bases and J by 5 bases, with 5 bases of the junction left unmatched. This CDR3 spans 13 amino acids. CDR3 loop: CASSSDRDYGYTF. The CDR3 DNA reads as TGTGCCAGCTCATCAGACAGGGATTATGGCTACACCTTC. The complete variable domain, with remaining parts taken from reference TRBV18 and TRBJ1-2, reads NAGVMQNPRHLVRRRGQEARLRCSPMKGHSHVYWYRQLPEEGLKFMVYLQKENIIDESGMPKERFSAEFPKEGPSILRIQQVVRGDSAAYFCASSSDRDYGYTFGSGTRLTVV.

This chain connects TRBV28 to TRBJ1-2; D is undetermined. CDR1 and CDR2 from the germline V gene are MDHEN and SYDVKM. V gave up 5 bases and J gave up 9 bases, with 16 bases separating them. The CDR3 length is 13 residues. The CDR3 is CASSTSQPASYTF. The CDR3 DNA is TGTGCCAGCAGTACCTCCCAACCGGCGAGCTACACCTTC.

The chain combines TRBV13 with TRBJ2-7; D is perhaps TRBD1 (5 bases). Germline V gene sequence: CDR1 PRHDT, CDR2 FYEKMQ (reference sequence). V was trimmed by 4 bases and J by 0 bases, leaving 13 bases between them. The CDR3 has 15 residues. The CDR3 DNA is TGTGCCAGCAGCTCTCAGAGACAGCCCTCCTACGAGCAGTACTTC. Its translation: CASSSQRQPSYEQYF.

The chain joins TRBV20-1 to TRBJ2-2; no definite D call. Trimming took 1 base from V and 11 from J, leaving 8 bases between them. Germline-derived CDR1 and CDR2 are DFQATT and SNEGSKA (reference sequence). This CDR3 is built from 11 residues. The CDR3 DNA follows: TGCAGTGCTAGAGGTGTAGGAGAGCTGTTTTTT. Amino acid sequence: CSARGVGELFF.

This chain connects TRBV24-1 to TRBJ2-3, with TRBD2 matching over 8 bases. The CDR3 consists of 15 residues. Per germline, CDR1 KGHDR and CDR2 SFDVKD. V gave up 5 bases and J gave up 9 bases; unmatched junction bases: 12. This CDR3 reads CATSGSSGGTETQYF. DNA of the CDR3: TGTGCCACCAGTGGTTCCAGCGGGGGAACGGAGACGCAGTATTTT.

Here the CDR3 reads CASSHGGENTEAFF. CDR3 bases: TGTGCCAGCAGCCACGGTGGGGAGAACACTGAAGCTTTCTTT. The genes are TRBV6-5 and TRBJ1-1; D uncertain. The CDR3 covers 14 residues. The germline V gene encodes CDR1 MNHEY and CDR2 SVGAGI. The V and J ends lost 6 bases and 1 base respectively, with 12 bases between them.

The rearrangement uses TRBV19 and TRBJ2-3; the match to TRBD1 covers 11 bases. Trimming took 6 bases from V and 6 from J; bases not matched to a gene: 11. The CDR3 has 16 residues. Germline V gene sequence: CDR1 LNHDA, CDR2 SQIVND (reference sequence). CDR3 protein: CASSSLRDRGEDTQYF. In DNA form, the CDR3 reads TGTGCCAGTAGCTCTCTCCGGGACAGGGGGGAGGATACGCAGTATTTT. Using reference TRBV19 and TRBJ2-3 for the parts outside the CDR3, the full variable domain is DGGITQSPKYLFRKEGQNVTLSCEQNLNHDAMYWYRQDPGQGLRLIYYSQIVNDFQKGDIAEGYSVSREKKESFPLTVTSAQKNPTAFYLCASSSLRDRGEDTQYFGPGTRLTVL.

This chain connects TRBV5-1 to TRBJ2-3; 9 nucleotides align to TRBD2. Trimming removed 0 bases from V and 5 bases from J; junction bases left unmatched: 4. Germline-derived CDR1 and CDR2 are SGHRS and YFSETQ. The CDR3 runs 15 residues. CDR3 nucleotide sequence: TGCGCCAGCAGCTTGGGTAGTAGCGGGGGAGATACGCAGTATTTT. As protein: CASSLGSSGGDTQYF.

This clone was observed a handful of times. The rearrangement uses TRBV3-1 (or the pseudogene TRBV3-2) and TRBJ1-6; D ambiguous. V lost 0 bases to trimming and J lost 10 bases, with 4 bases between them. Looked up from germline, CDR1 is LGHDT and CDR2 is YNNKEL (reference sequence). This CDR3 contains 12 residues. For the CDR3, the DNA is TGTGCCAGCAGCCAAGAAGGCTCACCCCTCCACTTT. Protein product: CASSQEGSPLHF.

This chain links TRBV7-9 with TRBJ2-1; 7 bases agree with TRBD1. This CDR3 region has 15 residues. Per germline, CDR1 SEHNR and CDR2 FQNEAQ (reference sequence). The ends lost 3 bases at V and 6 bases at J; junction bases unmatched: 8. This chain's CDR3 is CASSFTGQAFNEQFF. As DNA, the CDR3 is TGTGCCAGCAGCTTTACTGGACAGGCCTTCAATGAGCAGTTCTTC.

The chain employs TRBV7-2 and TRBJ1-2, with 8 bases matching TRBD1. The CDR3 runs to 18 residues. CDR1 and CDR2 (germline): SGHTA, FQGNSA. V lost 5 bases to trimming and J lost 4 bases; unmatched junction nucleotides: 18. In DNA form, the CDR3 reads TGTGCCAGCAGCCTCAGAGAGACAGGGGCCTCTTTCGTCTATGGCTACACCTTC. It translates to CASSLRETGASFVYGYTF. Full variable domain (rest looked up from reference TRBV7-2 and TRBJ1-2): GAGVSQSPSNKVTEKGKDVELRCDPISGHTALYWYRQSLGQGLEFLIYFQGNSAPDKSGLPSDRFSAERTGGSVSTLTIQRTQQEDSAVYLCASSLRETGASFVYGYTFGSGTRLTVV.

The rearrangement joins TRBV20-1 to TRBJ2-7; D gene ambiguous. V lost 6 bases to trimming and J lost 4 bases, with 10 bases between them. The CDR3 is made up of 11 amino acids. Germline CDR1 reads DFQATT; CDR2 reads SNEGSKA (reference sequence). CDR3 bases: TGCAGTGCCACAGACCATTACGAGCAGTACTTC. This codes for CSATDHYEQYF.

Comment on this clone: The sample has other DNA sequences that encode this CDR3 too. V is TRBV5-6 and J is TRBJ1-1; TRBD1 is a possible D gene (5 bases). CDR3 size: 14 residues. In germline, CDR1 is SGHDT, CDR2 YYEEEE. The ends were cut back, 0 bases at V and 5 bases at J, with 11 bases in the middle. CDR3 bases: TGTGCCAGCAGCTTGGTCGGCAGGGTGACTGAAGCTTTCTTT. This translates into CASSLVGRVTEAFF.

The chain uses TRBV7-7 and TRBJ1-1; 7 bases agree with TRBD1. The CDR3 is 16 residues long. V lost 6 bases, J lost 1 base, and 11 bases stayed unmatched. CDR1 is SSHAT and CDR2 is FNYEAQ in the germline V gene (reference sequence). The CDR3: CASRRQGRQRNTEAFF. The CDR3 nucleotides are TGTGCCAGCAGGCGACAGGGACGGCAGAGGAACACTGAAGCTTTCTTT. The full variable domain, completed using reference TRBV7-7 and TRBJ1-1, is GAGVSQSPRYKVTKRGQDVTLRCDPISSHATLYWYQQALGQGPEFLTYFNYEAQPDKSGLPSDRFSAERPEGSISTLTIQRTEQRDSAMYRCASRRQGRQRNTEAFFGQGTRLTVV.

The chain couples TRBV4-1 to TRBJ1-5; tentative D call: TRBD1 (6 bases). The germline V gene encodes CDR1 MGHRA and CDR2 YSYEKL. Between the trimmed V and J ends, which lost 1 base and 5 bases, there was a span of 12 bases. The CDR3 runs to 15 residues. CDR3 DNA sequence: TGCGCCAGCAGCCAAGGTCAGGGGATGCATCAGCCCCAGCATTTT. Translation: CASSQGQGMHQPQHF.

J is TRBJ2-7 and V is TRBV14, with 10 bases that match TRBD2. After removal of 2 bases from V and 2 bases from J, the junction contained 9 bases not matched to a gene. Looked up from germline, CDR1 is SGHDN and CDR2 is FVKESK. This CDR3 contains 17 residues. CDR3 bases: TGTGCCAGCAGCCAACATCCTAGGACTAGCGGTCCCTACGAGCAGTACTTC. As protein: CASSQHPRTSGPYEQYF.

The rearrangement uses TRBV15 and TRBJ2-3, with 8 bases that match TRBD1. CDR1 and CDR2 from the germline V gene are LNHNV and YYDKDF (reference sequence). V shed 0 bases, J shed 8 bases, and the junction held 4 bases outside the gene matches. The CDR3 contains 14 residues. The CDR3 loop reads CATSRETGGATQYF. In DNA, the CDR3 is TGTGCCACCAGCAGAGAAACAGGGGGAGCTACGCAGTATTTT.